Each of the 11 T cell receptor beta chains below was sequenced from the same sample in a study of cytomegalovirus exposure and HLA in healthy donors. The PCR made use of 60 Vbeta and 13 Jbeta primers. Here immunoSEQ multiplex PCR was the method, and the copy in TCRdb shows in-frame clones only, minus some. The table has 120,000 or so clones, more than 70% seen once. The sample comprised PBMCs. The receptors here all came from a man aged 50-60 years in good health and CMV-seronegative.

There are a few counts of this clone. This rearrangement joins TRBV19 to TRBJ2-2; weak D call: TRBD2 (5 bases). V gave up 6 bases and J gave up 7 bases, with 12 bases separating them. The CDR3 totals 13 residues. CDR1 is LNHDA and CDR2 is SQIVND in the germline V gene (reference sequence). In nucleotides, the CDR3 is TGTGCCAGTAGCGGGAAGTGGGGCGGGGAGCTGTTTTTT. Its protein is CASSGKWGGELFF.

This chain links TRBV6-1 with TRBJ1-5; D remains unclear. This CDR3 has 15 amino acids. Germline V gives CDR1 MNHNS, CDR2 SASEGT. V shed 2 bases and J shed 6 bases, with 14 bases lying between them. In nucleotides, the CDR3 is TGTGCCAGCAGTGAAATTGGAGGTATACGTCAGCCCCAGCATTTT. Encoded protein: CASSEIGGIRQPQHF.

The rearrangement links TRBV11-2 to TRBJ2-3, with 12 bases aligning to TRBD2. The CDR3 has 17 amino acids. Germline-derived CDR1 and CDR2 are SGHAT and FQNNGV. V lost 2 bases, J lost 5 bases, and 8 bases stayed unmatched. In nucleotides, the CDR3 is TGTGCCAGCAGCTTACTTGCGACTAGCGGGGGAGAAGATACGCAGTATTTT. Amino acid sequence: CASSLLATSGGEDTQYF.

The count of this clone is one. The CDR3 DNA sequence: TGTGCCAGTAGGACCTCTAGCGGGGACTACAATGAGCAGTTCTTC. It translates to CASRTSSGDYNEQFF. The genes are TRBV19 and TRBJ2-1; 9 positions agree with TRBD2. Trimming removed 6 bases from V and 3 bases from J; junction bases left unmatched: 6. Germline lookup yields CDR1 LNHDA and CDR2 SQIVND (reference sequence). The CDR3 is made up of 15 amino acids.

The chain combines TRBV4-3 with TRBJ2-1, with D possibly matching TRBD2 (6 bases). Trimming removed 2 bases at V and 0 bases at J, with 8 bases between. This CDR3 contains 15 residues. Per germline, CDR1 LGHNA and CDR2 YSLEER. The CDR3 region has the DNA TGCGCCAGCAGCCAAAGGCGGGACTCCTACAATGAGCAGTTCTTC. Encoded protein: CASSQRRDSYNEQFF.

Here the CDR3 reads CASSPGRVAYEQYF. CDR3 nucleotide sequence: TGTGCCAGCAGCCCCGGCAGGGTGGCCTACGAGCAGTACTTC. V usage is TRBV5-6 and J usage is TRBJ2-7, with D maybe TRBD1 (5 bases). Germline V gene lookup returns CDR1 SGHDT and CDR2 YYEEEE. V dropped 4 bases and J dropped 2 bases, with 13 bases sitting between them. The CDR3 is made up of 14 amino acids. The variable domain in full, completed from reference TRBV5-6 and TRBJ2-7, reads DAGVTQSPTHLIKTRGQQVTLRCSPKSGHDTVSWYQQALGQGPQFIFQYYEEEERQRGNFPDRFSGHQFPNYSSELNVNALLLGDSALYLCASSPGRVAYEQYFGPGTRLTVT.

The V call is TRBV11-3, the J call TRBJ2-5; 11 positions match TRBD2. Germline CDR1 is SGHNT and CDR2 is YENEEA. CDR3 size: 17 residues. Trimming removed 4 bases from V and 5 bases from J; junction bases left unmatched: 12. The chain's CDR3 is CASSSGRLAGGTETQYF. The CDR3 DNA reads as TGTGCCAGCAGCTCCGGGAGGCTAGCGGGGGGTACTGAGACCCAGTACTTC.

The V call is TRBV7-9, the J call TRBJ1-1, with a weak D call TRBD1 (6 bases). With 6 bases removed from V and 8 bases from J, the gap between germline ends came to 19 bases. The CDR3 spans 14 residues. In germline, CDR1 is SEHNR, CDR2 FQNEAQ (reference sequence). CDR3: CASSSGQPNEEAFF. In DNA, the CDR3 is TGTGCCAGCAGTTCGGGACAACCGAACGAGGAAGCTTTCTTT.

The V call is TRBV27, the J call TRBJ2-6; D remains unclear. The CDR3 runs 17 residues. Trimming pared 2 bases from V and 0 bases from J, leaving 11 bases between. Germline V gene lookup returns CDR1 MNHEY and CDR2 SMNVEV (reference sequence). Here the CDR3 DNA reads TGTGCCAGCAGTTTACTCCCCGGAGACTCTGGGGCCAACGTCCTGACTTTC. It codes for CASSLLPGDSGANVLTF.

This clone showed up just a few times. The chain combines TRBV27 with TRBJ2-2, with D possibly TRBD2 on 5 matching bases. Germline CDR1 is MNHEY and CDR2 is SMNVEV (reference sequence). V was shortened by 8 bases and J by 1 base, with 17 bases between the two germline ends. The CDR3 has 16 residues. The CDR3 region has the DNA TGTGCCAGCTCAATTCGAACCCGGGGGAACACCGGGGAGCTGTTTTTT. This sequence encodes CASSIRTRGNTGELFF.

This chain uses TRBV19 with TRBJ1-1, with TRBD1 identical over 11 bases. Germline assignment: CDR1 LNHDA and CDR2 SQIVND (reference sequence). This CDR3 has 15 amino acids. The trim removed 5 bases at V and 6 bases at J, leaving 8 bases unmatched. This CDR3 reads CASSPRTGGESEAFF. The CDR3 DNA reads as TGTGCCAGTAGTCCCCGGACAGGGGGCGAATCTGAAGCTTTCTTT.